This TCR beta chain came from a study of T cells after posttransplantation cyclophosphamide (dated by TCRdb to the mid-2010s). Regarding the complete study: The study tracked T cell repertoire reconstitution by TRB sequencing after myeloablative bone marrow transplantation using posttransplantation cyclophosphamide as GVHD prophylaxis. Samples from 35 to 45 PTCy-treated patients, along with samples from roughly 15 of their related bone marrow donors, underwent antigen receptor sequencing. TRB sequencing was performed on blood from all 35 or so PTCy patients with 1-year posttransplant specimens. In 3 patients, TRB sequencing was also performed on up to roughly 3 more blood samples taken 2 to 5.2 years after transplant, and in 4 patients, pretransplant blood was also TRB-sequenced. Because TRA and TRB clonality correlated tightly in 9 samples, later TCR analyses were limited to TRB. Public TRB sequences were compared against a database of over 3,000 sequences linked to responses to pathogens, tumor antigens, self-antigens and alloantigens.

Genomic DNA was the input for TRB sequencing, which was run either with the immunoSEQ assay at survey resolution or with the hsTCRB kit. The study's own analysis went as follows. The immunoSEQ software handled the initial read processing, while the LymphoSeq R package was used for the repertoire analyses. Clonality was calculated as 1 minus normalized Shannon entropy, and the Gini coefficient was also calculated for each TRB dataset. Phenotypes of unsorted samples were inferred by mapping TRB sequences from sorted subsets of the recipient or donor onto unsorted samples of the same recipient. TCRdb limited this immuneACCESS table to in-frame rearrangements with V and J called. A share of clones is missing; checked studies link under half to unresolved V genes, and the rest is unexplained. V and J calls and clone size are copied from that table; D and trimming were computed from the DNA. There are 8,000 to 10,000 clones in this sample, and none of them is a singleton. Roughly 3.6% of the sample goes to the ten largest clones.

V is cut back by 8 bases and J by 3 bases, with 4 bases in the junction unmatched. CDR1 MNHEY and CDR2 SVGAGI are derived from the germline V gene. The CDR3 holds 13 amino acids from the cysteine to the phenylalanine. The sequence is cut down to CDR3 DNA, 39 bases in frame from base 1. Broad study findings and their caveats: The TRB repertoires of T cells infiltrating skin or GI tract showed only limited overlap with the TRB repertoires of T cells in blood. Across about 40 patients, TRB clonality was highly associated with recipient CMV seropositivity and CMV reactivation, and PTCy diversity was similar to diversity in CNI/methotrexate controls. Donor-recipient similarity was low at 1-2 months but increased during the first year, and donor CD8+ memory clones often dominated later blood repertoires.

Reading the label with the study, this specimen's treatment or condition is: high-dose cyclophosphamide on days +3 and +4 as single-agent GVHD prophylaxis. PTCy patients received busulfan and fludarabine conditioning, a related or unrelated marrow graft, and cyclophosphamide on days +3 and +4. The PTCy-treated patients were drawn from a prospective, multi-institutional clinical trial. Mononuclear cells from peripheral blood and bone marrow were separated by Ficoll-Hypaque density centrifugation and then cryopreserved. This clone was detected ten times or more. The antigen it recognizes is unknown. No qualities accompany the bases; no much larger clone lies one base away.

The receptor chain draws on TRBV6-5 and TRBJ2-1, with 7 bases in between that match TRBD2. The sample in question was PBMCs, obtained roughly 350 days after allogeneic stem cell transplant with posttransplant cyclophosphamide. The sequence derives from a male patient aged 45 to 59 who received an allogeneic stem cell transplant from a related donor and was CMV-positive. The graft donor may be the source of some T cells after a transplant. The CDR3 protein sequence reads: CASGGGVYNEQFF. The DNA reads TGTGCCAGCGGGGGAGGGGTCTACAATGAGCAGTTCTTC.